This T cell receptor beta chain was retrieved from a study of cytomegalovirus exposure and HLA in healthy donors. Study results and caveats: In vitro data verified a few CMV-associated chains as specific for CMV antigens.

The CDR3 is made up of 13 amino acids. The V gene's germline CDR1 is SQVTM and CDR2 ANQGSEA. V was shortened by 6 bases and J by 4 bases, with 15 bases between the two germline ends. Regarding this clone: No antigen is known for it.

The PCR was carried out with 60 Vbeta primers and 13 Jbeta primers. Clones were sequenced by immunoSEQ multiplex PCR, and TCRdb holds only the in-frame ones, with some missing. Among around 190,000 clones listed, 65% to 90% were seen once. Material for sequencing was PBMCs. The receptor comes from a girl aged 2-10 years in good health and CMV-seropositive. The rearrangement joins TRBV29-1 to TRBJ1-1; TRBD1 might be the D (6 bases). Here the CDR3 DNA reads TGCAGCGTAGCAGGGGTGCCGGCCACTGAAGCTTTCTTT. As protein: CSVAGVPATEAFF.